One sample yielded the 3 T cell receptor beta chains listed below, sequenced in a study of vaccination effects on CD4 cells after COVID-19. These receptors' antigens are unknown. Sequencing was preceded by expansion of antigen-specific CD4+ T cells with viral peptide pools in the ViraFEST assay. Subsequent to about 10 days of culture, CD4+ T cells were isolated. Among the vaccine recipients, none had a prior SARS-CoV-2 infection, and nucleocapsid antibodies were negative. Sequencing used immunoSEQ multiplex PCR; TCRdb keeps in-frame clones, though not all of them. Here the sample spans tens of thousands of clones, around 70% being singletons. Sequencing used CD4+ T cells from PBMCs cultured with SARS-CoV-2 spike peptides, obtained before COVID-19 vaccination. The source is a human donor who received a COVID-19 vaccine.

V gene TRBV6-5 combines with J gene TRBJ1-2; 9 nucleotides align to TRBD1. The V gene's germline CDR1 is MNHEY and CDR2 SVGAGI. The CDR3 runs to 13 residues. V lost 7 bases, J lost 4 bases, and 4 bases stayed unmatched. This CDR3 reads CASTTGGGYGYTF. CDR3 bases: TGTGCCAGCACGACAGGGGGAGGCTATGGCTACACCTTC.

The rearrangement links TRBV24-1 to TRBJ2-3; no reliable D call. Trimming shortened V by 5 bases and J by 6 bases, and 11 bases separated the two germline ends. This CDR3 region has 13 residues. Germline values: CDR1 KGHDR, CDR2 SFDVKD. CDR3 protein: CATSGEDQDTQYF. CDR3 in DNA: TGTGCCACCAGTGGAGAGGATCAGGATACGCAGTATTTT.

The V and J genes are TRBV2 and TRBJ2-3, with 12 bases fitting TRBD2. Trimming took 5 bases from V and 2 from J; bases not matched to a gene: 8. Germline CDR1 and CDR2: SNHLY and FYNNEI. This CDR3 is 17 amino acids long. The CDR3 DNA sequence: TGTGCCAGCAGTTTCCGGACTAGCGGGGTGTACACAGATACGCAGTATTTT. Translating it yields CASSFRTSGVYTDTQYF.